The 8 T cell receptor beta chains below come from one sample, sequenced in a study of blood T cell repertoires in COVID-19. Measured with immunoSEQ multiplex PCR; TCRdb has only the in-frame clones, and not every one. Of 240,000 or so clones in the sample, 86% were seen once. Source material: peripheral blood. These receptors came from a man older than 75 with acute or convalescent COVID-19.

The chain is built from TRBV4-2 and TRBJ1-4; a weak D match, TRBD1 (5 bases). This CDR3 region has 15 residues. Germline V gene lookup returns CDR1 LGHNA and CDR2 YNFKEQ. Trimming shortened V by 5 bases and J by 0 bases, and 10 bases separated the two germline ends. The CDR3, as DNA: TGTGCCAGCAGCGAGCGGGGGGCAACTAATGAAAAACTGTTTTTT. This translates into CASSERGATNEKLFF.

The J gene is TRBJ2-7, the V gene TRBV10-3; 12 bases align to TRBD2. Trimming removed 6 bases from V and 5 bases from J; junction bases left unmatched: 11. CDR1 is ENHRY and CDR2 is SYGVKD in the germline V gene. There are 16 residues in the CDR3. CDR3 region: CAIRGTSGRRENEQYF. The CDR3 DNA is TGTGCCATCAGAGGTACTAGCGGGAGGCGGGAGAACGAGCAGTACTTC.

The rearrangement links TRBV11-2 to TRBJ1-4, with a possible D match to TRBD1 (5 bases). V lost 4 bases to trimming and J lost 2 bases, with 17 bases between them. The CDR3 extends over 17 amino acids. Germline lookup yields CDR1 SGHAT and CDR2 FQNNGV. The chain's CDR3 is CASSSPNQGRTNEKLFF. CDR3 coding DNA: TGTGCCAGCAGCTCACCCAACCAGGGTCGGACTAATGAAAAACTGTTTTTT.

The rearrangement links TRBV7-2 to TRBJ1-3; D unclear. Trimming shortened V by 4 bases and J by 0 bases, and 13 bases separated the two germline ends. The CDR3 contains 16 residues. CDR1 and CDR2 from the germline V gene are SGHTA and FQGNSA. CDR3 sequence reads: CASSSRATTSGNTIYF. The CDR3 nucleotides are TGTGCCAGCAGCTCCCGGGCGACTACCTCTGGAAACACCATATATTTT.

The V call is TRBV11-1, the J call TRBJ2-3; TRBD1 aligns across 9 bases. V lost 5 bases to trimming and J lost 3 bases; unmatched junction nucleotides: 9. CDR1 is SGHAT, CDR2 FQDESV, per germline (reference sequence). There are 16 residues in the CDR3. CDR3 region: CASSPLGTGPTDTQYF. CDR3 sequence (DNA): TGTGCCAGCAGCCCCCTAGGGACAGGGCCGACAGATACGCAGTATTTT.

The chain is built from TRBV11-3 and TRBJ2-3; 11 positions agree with TRBD2. V gave up 5 bases and J gave up 1 base; unmatched junction bases: 17. Germline V gene lookup returns CDR1 SGHNT and CDR2 YENEEA. The CDR3 is 20 residues long. CDR3 in amino acids: CASSHEGWLAGGWGTDTQYF. CDR3 nucleotide sequence: TGTGCCAGCAGCCACGAAGGTTGGCTAGCGGGGGGATGGGGCACAGATACGCAGTATTTT. The whole variable domain, filled in from reference TRBV11-3 and TRBJ2-3, reads EAGVVQSPRYKIIEKKQPVAFWCNPISGHNTLYWYLQNLGQGPELLIRYENEEAVDDSQLPKDRFSAERLKGVDSTLKIQPAELGDSAVYLCASSHEGWLAGGWGTDTQYFGPGTRLTVL.

The CDR3: CASSDPGTDLPSNQPQHF. The CDR3 DNA reads as TGTGCCAGCAGTGACCCTGGGACAGACCTACCGAGCAATCAGCCCCAGCATTTT. V and J are TRBV6-4 and TRBJ1-5; 7 nucleotides line up with TRBD1. CDR1 is MRHNA, CDR2 SNTAGT, per germline. V lost 2 bases, J lost 1 base, and 11 bases stayed unmatched. The CDR3 is made up of 18 amino acids.

This clone was recorded a few times. The gene calls are TRBV4-1 and TRBJ1-2; no clear D gene. Germline V gene lookup returns CDR1 MGHRA and CDR2 YSYEKL. The CDR3 has 13 residues. Trimming removed 3 bases from V and 7 bases from J, with 12 bases in between. CDR3 loop: CASSHSRSTGYTF. The DNA for the CDR3 is TGCGCCAGCAGCCACTCCAGGTCGACTGGCTACACCTTC.